The clone carrying this T cell receptor (beta chain) has more than one count but fewer than ten. The record originates from a study of CD8+ T cells in alopecia areata. The wider study: Percent affected scalp area, the SALT score, rated treated patients' severity.

Documented treatment: oral pan-JAK inhibitor, 5-10 mg twice daily. RNA extraction was followed by reverse transcription into cDNA, which acted as the sequencing template. The data were produced by immunoSEQ multiplex PCR, yet TCRdb's version contains in-frame clones alone and is incomplete. Here the sample spans some 180,000 clones, 50% to 65% being singletons. This sample comprised CD8+ T cells sorted from blood, obtained at week 24, from a patient treated with tofacitinib. The clonotype was recovered from a human donor with alopecia areata.

CDR3 bases: TGCGCCAGCAGCCAAGATTCAGGGGGCAATCAGCCCCAGCATTTT. This translates into CASSQDSGGNQPQHF. The chain has TRBV4-3 and TRBJ1-5, with D perhaps matching TRBD1 (6 bases). Germline V lookup: CDR1 LGHNA, CDR2 YSLEER. The CDR3 has 15 residues. Trimming removed 0 bases from V and 2 bases from J, with 8 bases in between.